This TCR beta chain was sequenced during a study of blood T cell repertoires in COVID-19. For the study at large: Samples came from the United States, Italy and Spain, spanning acute and convalescent COVID-19. PBMCs, B-cell-depleted T cells, or T cells provided the cDNA or gDNA that made up the material.

As handled by the study authors: Reference gene primers were amplified, and this amplification served to estimate nucleated cell counts. The data were produced by immunoSEQ multiplex PCR, yet TCRdb's version contains in-frame clones alone and is incomplete. The DNA gave D and trimming, while V, J and clone size come from that table. The sample holds fewer than 50,000 clones; about 85% are singletons and the top ten take around 4.9%. CDR1 and CDR2 (germline): SGHRS, YFSETQ. The CDR3 loop spans 21 amino acids. Trimming took off 2 bases at V and 5 bases at J, with 31 bases between the two ends. Sample: peripheral blood. The sequence was collected from a man aged 45-65 years with active COVID-19. This sequence joins TRBV5-1 and TRBJ2-2; no definite D call. DNA of the CDR3: TGCGCCAGCAGCTTACGAGACCGTGGTGTGACTCCACCTCTCGAAACCGGGGAGCTGTTTTTT. It specifies CASSLRDRGVTPPLETGELFF.